Below, 29 T cell receptor beta chains from the same sample are listed, as sequenced in a study of shared clonotypes between healthy human individuals. Assay: immunoSEQ multiplex PCR; the TCRdb copy retains only in-frame clones and omits some. This sample has 2 million to 3 million clones; roughly 93% occur once, and the top ten carry roughly 0.36%. The sequenced sample consisted of naive CD4+ T cells from PBMCs. This sample's subset: CD45RA+ positively selected. These receptors all stem from a young man in good health. Some clones in this sample may be carry-over from other donors' samples.

The chain has TRBV25-1 and TRBJ2-1; D may be TRBD2 (6 bases). Between the trimmed V and J ends, which lost 3 bases and 0 bases, there was a span of 12 bases. Germline V gene lookup returns CDR1 MGHDK and CDR2 SYGVNS. The CDR3 loop spans 16 amino acids. For the CDR3, the DNA is TGTGCCAGCAGTGACCACCTAGCGAGCTCCTACAATGAGCAGTTCTTC. Translated, it gives CASSDHLASSYNEQFF.

The chain has TRBV28 and TRBJ2-1; 9 bases line up with TRBD2. Losses at the gene ends were 6 bases for V and 3 bases for J; bases not matched to a gene: 6. CDR1 is MDHEN and CDR2 is SYDVKM in the germline V gene. The CDR3 is 15 amino acids. The CDR3 spells CASRVTSGGYNEQFF. In DNA, the CDR3 is TGTGCCAGCAGGGTGACTAGCGGAGGCTACAATGAGCAGTTCTTC.

Concerning this clone itself: Given a much more abundant clone one base away, this may be a read error. The identical CDR3 is also encoded by other nucleotide sequences in the sample. The chain combines TRBV5-8 with TRBJ2-1; D gene ambiguous. Germline V gives CDR1 SGHTS, CDR2 YDEGEE. The V end lost 3 bases, the J end lost 2 bases, and 0 bases lay between the germline ends. The CDR3 is made up of 11 amino acids. The CDR3: CASSSYNEQFF. In DNA form, the CDR3 reads TGTGCCAGCAGCTCCTACAATGAGCAGTTCTTC.

V is TRBV4-1 and J is TRBJ2-2; 8 bases align to TRBD2. This CDR3 comprises 16 residues. The trim removed 3 bases at V and 1 base at J, leaving 4 bases unmatched. Germline-derived CDR1 and CDR2 are MGHRA and YSYEKL. DNA for the CDR3: TGCGCCAGCAGCCAGGGGCTAGCGGGGAACACCGGGGAGCTGTTTTTT. Translating it yields CASSQGLAGNTGELFF.

The chain combines TRBV29-1 with TRBJ1-3, with D unresolved. The CDR3 extends over 13 amino acids. The V end was cut by 7 bases, the J end by 0 bases, with 10 bases between. In germline, CDR1 is SQVTM, CDR2 ANQGSEA. The chain's CDR3 is CSAVQNSGNTIYF. The CDR3 DNA follows: TGCAGCGCCGTTCAGAACTCTGGAAACACCATATATTTT.

With regard to this clone: Other nucleotide sequences in the sample specify the same CDR3. This chain joins TRBV11-3 and TRBJ2-1; 9 nucleotides match TRBD2. CDR3 size: 15 residues. The germline V gene encodes CDR1 SGHNT and CDR2 YENEEA. V lost 3 bases and J lost 1; bases outside the gene matches: 1. The CDR3 nucleotides are TGTGCCAGCAGCTTGCTAGCGGGATCCTACAATGAGCAGTTCTTC. This translates into CASSLLAGSYNEQFF.

This clone was recorded a few times. The chain uses TRBV6-6 and TRBJ1-1; 7 positions agree with TRBD1. The CDR3 has 12 residues. Germline trimming cut 6 bases from V and 7 bases from J; bases unmatched to any gene: 5. Germline V gives CDR1 MNHNY, CDR2 SVGAGI (reference sequence). Here the CDR3 DNA reads TGTGCCAGCAGCCCATACAGGGGTGAAGCTTTCTTT. The encoded protein is CASSPYRGEAFF.

J is TRBJ2-3 and V is TRBV5-6, with 8 positions matching TRBD2. Unmatched junction bases numbered 13, after V lost 4 bases and J lost 0 bases. Germline V CDR1 and CDR2: SGHDT, YYEEEE. CDR3 size: 18 residues. The chain's CDR3 is CASSPRGGRSSSTDTQYF. The CDR3 region has the DNA TGTGCCAGCAGCCCCCGGGGCGGGAGGTCCTCGAGCACAGATACGCAGTATTTT.

The chain is built from TRBV5-4 and TRBJ2-7; the D gene could be TRBD1 or TRBD2 (5 bases each). This CDR3 has 16 residues. CDR1 SGHNT and CDR2 YYREEE come from the germline V gene (reference sequence). V was clipped by 4 bases and J by 3 bases, with 20 bases between them. Here the CDR3 reads CASSGAGAPSYYEQYF. The CDR3 DNA reads as TGTGCCAGCAGCGGGGCCGGGGCTCCGTCCTACTACGAGCAGTACTTC.

The V call is TRBV10-1, the J call TRBJ2-1; 9 bases map to TRBD2. The CDR3 has 18 amino acids. After removal of 2 bases from V and 2 bases from J, the junction contained 10 bases not matched to a gene. The germline V gene has CDR1 WNHNN and CDR2 SYGVQD (reference sequence). CDR3: CASSERSSGRYPYNEQFF. In nucleotides, the CDR3 is TGCGCCAGCAGTGAGCGGAGTAGCGGGAGATACCCCTACAATGAGCAGTTCTTC.

J is TRBJ1-5 and V is TRBV9; D remains ambiguous. The germline V gene encodes CDR1 SGDLS and CDR2 YYNGEE. Deletions cut 4 bases from V and 0 bases from J, with 8 bases between. This CDR3 has 14 amino acids. The CDR3 sequence: CASSPSVSNQPQHF. In DNA form, the CDR3 reads TGTGCCAGCAGCCCCTCGGTTAGCAATCAGCCCCAGCATTTT.

A single count supports this clone. This chain uses TRBV5-1 with TRBJ1-4, with TRBD1 matching over 10 bases. V shed 7 bases and J 7 bases; nucleotides not matched to a gene: 4. Germline lookup yields CDR1 SGHRS and CDR2 YFSETQ. The CDR3 runs 13 residues. CDR3 nucleotide sequence: TGCGCCAGCGGGACAGGGGTGGGTGAAAAACTGTTTTTT. It specifies CASGTGVGEKLFF.

V gene TRBV5-1 combines with J gene TRBJ2-5; 13 bases align to TRBD2. Germline loops: CDR1 SGHRS, CDR2 YFSETQ. V lost 4 bases to trimming and J lost 5 bases; unmatched junction nucleotides: 11. This CDR3 is 17 amino acids long. The CDR3, as DNA: TGCGCCAGCAGCGATTACCGGACTAGCGGGAGTTTGGAGACCCAGTACTTC. Translation: CASSDYRTSGSLETQYF. The full variable domain, with the rest looked up from reference TRBV5-1 and TRBJ2-5, is KAGVTQTPRYLIKTRGQQVTLSCSPISGHRSVSWYQQTPGQGLQFLFEYFSETQRNKGNFPGRFSGRQFSNSRSEMNVSTLELGDSALYLCASSDYRTSGSLETQYFGPGTRLLVL.

This chain joins TRBV5-1 and TRBJ2-1, with 8 bases that match TRBD2. The V gene's germline CDR1 is SGHRS and CDR2 YFSETQ. The length of the CDR3 is 12 residues. The J segment lost 10 bases and the V segment lost 4 bases, leaving 4 bases of the junction unmatched. The CDR3 region has the DNA TGCGCCAGCAGCCTAGGACTAGCAGAGCAGTTCTTC. Translating it yields CASSLGLAEQFF.

The chain employs TRBV9 and TRBJ2-1; 8 bases line up with TRBD2. This CDR3 is 15 amino acids long. With V trimmed by 2 bases and J by 1 base, 2 bases remained unmatched. Germline lookup yields CDR1 SGDLS and CDR2 YYNGEE. Here the CDR3 reads CASSVSGISYNEQFF. The DNA for the CDR3 is TGTGCCAGCAGCGTTAGCGGGATATCCTACAATGAGCAGTTCTTC. The full variable domain, its missing parts supplied by reference TRBV9 and TRBJ2-1, is DSGVTQTPKHLITATGQRVTLRCSPRSGDLSVYWYQQSLDQGLQFLIQYYNGEERAKGNILERFSAQQFPDLHSELNLSSLELGDSALYFCASSVSGISYNEQFFGPGTRLTVL.

The chain is built from TRBV5-6 and TRBJ1-2, with D tentatively TRBD1 (6 bases). V lost 3 bases to trimming and J lost 8 bases, with 14 bases between them. This CDR3 is 13 amino acids long. Germline V gene lookup returns CDR1 SGHDT and CDR2 YYEEEE. The CDR3 DNA sequence: TGTGCCAGCAGCTGGGGCAGGGGTTGGGGCTACACCTTC. Its protein product is CASSWGRGWGYTF.

The chain is built from TRBV6-5 and TRBJ1-6; the D gene is possibly TRBD1 (5 bases). Per germline, CDR1 MNHEY and CDR2 SVGAGI. V was trimmed by 0 bases and J by 7 bases, leaving 10 bases between them. The CDR3 length is 15 residues. CDR3: CASSYSPEGNSPLHF. CDR3 nucleotides: TGTGCCAGCAGTTACTCCCCAGAGGGGAATTCACCCCTCCACTTT.

This chain connects TRBV6-4 to TRBJ1-2; possible D gene TRBD1, 5 bases. Trimming cost V 3 bases and J 2 bases, with 13 bases left between them. The CDR3 spans 15 residues. The V gene's germline CDR1 is MRHNA and CDR2 SNTAGT. In DNA, the CDR3 is TGTGCCAGCAGTGATCCCAAGGGGTGGAACTATGGCTACACCTTC. Its translation: CASSDPKGWNYGYTF.

The chain recombines TRBV10-3 with TRBJ1-5, with D perhaps matching TRBD1 (5 bases). The CDR3 is 15 residues long. Germline V gene lookup returns CDR1 ENHRY and CDR2 SYGVKD. The V end lost 0 bases, the J end lost 2 bases, and 8 bases lay between the germline ends. Here the CDR3 reads CAISESRGGNQPQHF. CDR3 sequence (DNA): TGTGCCATCAGTGAGTCGAGAGGGGGCAATCAGCCCCAGCATTTT.

This rearrangement joins TRBV9 to TRBJ2-1, with D perhaps assigned TRBD1 or TRBD2 (5 bases each). Trimming removed 0 bases from V and 13 bases from J, with 14 bases in between. Germline assignment: CDR1 SGDLS and CDR2 YYNGEE. This CDR3 has 13 residues. The CDR3 is CASSVAYRDPQFF. In nucleotides, the CDR3 is TGTGCCAGCAGCGTAGCGTACCGGGACCCCCAGTTCTTC.

V and J are TRBV4-2 and TRBJ2-1; 9 bases fit TRBD2. Losses at the gene ends were 0 bases for V and 2 bases for J; bases not matched to a gene: 2. CDR3 length: 16 amino acids. In germline, CDR1 is LGHNA, CDR2 YNFKEQ. The CDR3 coding sequence is TGTGCCAGCAGCCAAGATCAGCGGGAGGCCTACAATGAGCAGTTCTTC. This translates into CASSQDQREAYNEQFF.

About this clone: Other nucleotide sequences in the sample specify the same CDR3. The chain has TRBV18 and TRBJ1-5; D gene uncertain. From germline, CDR1 is KGHSH and CDR2 LQKENI. The CDR3 is 13 amino acids. Between the trimmed V and J ends, which lost 4 bases and 0 bases, there was a span of 4 bases. CDR3 amino acids: CASSQDSNQPQHF. The CDR3 bases are TGTGCCAGCTCACAAGATAGCAATCAGCCCCAGCATTTT. Using reference TRBV18 and TRBJ1-5 for the parts outside the CDR3, the full variable domain is NAGVMQNPRHLVRRRGQEARLRCSPMKGHSHVYWYRQLPEEGLKFMVYLQKENIIDESGMPKERFSAEFPKEGPSILRIQQVVRGDSAAYFCASSQDSNQPQHFGDGTRLSIL.

This chain joins TRBV30 and TRBJ2-4; TRBD1 is a possible D gene (5 bases). The CDR3 is made up of 13 amino acids. CDR1 and CDR2 (germline): GTSNPN, SVGIG (reference sequence). Trimming pared 1 base from V and 8 bases from J, leaving 12 bases between. The DNA for the CDR3 is TGTGCCTGGAGTGGTTGGGGCACGGACATTCAGTACTTC. This encodes CAWSGWGTDIQYF. The full variable domain, rest sourced from reference TRBV30 and TRBJ2-4, is SQTIHQWPATLVQPVGSPLSLECTVEGTSNPNLYWYRQAAGRGLQLLFYSVGIGQISSEVPQNLSASRPQDRQFILSSKKLLLSDSGFYLCAWSGWGTDIQYFGAGTRLSVL.

The V call is TRBV19, the J call TRBJ1-1; D not resolved. This CDR3 comprises 15 residues. Trimming took off 4 bases at V and 0 bases at J, with 12 bases between the two ends. CDR1 is LNHDA and CDR2 is SQIVND in the germline V gene (reference sequence). The CDR3 sequence: CASSRLGQLNTEAFF. Written as DNA, the CDR3 is TGTGCCAGTAGTAGGCTCGGGCAGCTGAACACTGAAGCTTTCTTT.

The chain links TRBV4-1 to TRBJ1-4, with TRBD1 as a possible D gene (6 bases). Germline loops: CDR1 MGHRA, CDR2 YSYEKL. This CDR3 comprises 15 residues. With 3 bases removed from V and 3 bases from J, the gap between germline ends came to 11 bases. CDR3 in DNA: TGCGCCAGCAGCCAGAGGGGGGAGCCTAATGAAAAACTGTTTTTT. Residues: CASSQRGEPNEKLFF.

Details on this clone: This sample also contains other DNA sequences that code for the same CDR3. J is TRBJ2-7 and V is TRBV7-2; maybe TRBD1 (6 bases). Germline assignment: CDR1 SGHTA and CDR2 FQGNSA. The V and J ends lost 1 base and 2 bases respectively, with 9 bases between them. The CDR3 loop spans 14 amino acids. In nucleotides, the CDR3 is TGTGCCAGCAGCTTAGAGCAGGGGCCCTACGAGCAGTACTTC. Translated: CASSLEQGPYEQYF.

This clone was detected once. The chain carries TRBV27 and TRBJ2-1, with TRBD2 matching 11 bases. Trimming at V came to 2 bases and at J to 2 bases, leaving 2 bases not matched to a gene. This CDR3 has 16 amino acids. Looked up from germline, CDR1 is MNHEY and CDR2 is SMNVEV (reference sequence). The CDR3 DNA reads as TGTGCCAGCAGTTTACTGACTAGCGGGGCCTACAATGAGCAGTTCTTC. Protein: CASSLLTSGAYNEQFF.

On this clone: Relative to the germline gene, one junction end is altered; a read error may explain this. The chain couples TRBV28 to TRBJ2-2; 11 bases are shared with TRBD2. The CDR3 has 17 amino acids. Germline V CDR1 and CDR2: MDHEN, SYDVKM. The DNA of the CDR3 is TGTGCCAGCAGTTCACAAATACTAGCGGGAGTTTCCGGTGAGCTGTTTTTT. It codes for CASSSQILAGVSGELFF.

This chain joins TRBV5-1 and TRBJ1-5, with a possible D match to TRBD1 (6 bases). CDR1 SGHRS and CDR2 YFSETQ come from the germline V gene. The CDR3 has 16 amino acids. V shed 4 bases and J shed 1 base, with 15 bases lying between them. CDR3 DNA: TGCGCCAGCAGCCCCGCCGGGGGCGAAAGCAATCAGCCCCAGCATTTT. It encodes CASSPAGGESNQPQHF. Complete variable domain (other parts from reference TRBV5-1 and TRBJ1-5): KAGVTQTPRYLIKTRGQQVTLSCSPISGHRSVSWYQQTPGQGLQFLFEYFSETQRNKGNFPGRFSGRQFSNSRSEMNVSTLELGDSALYLCASSPAGGESNQPQHFGDGTRLSIL.